This T cell receptor beta chain was observed in a study of T-cell memory formation after mild COVID-19. Across the study: TCR clusters showed largely donor specificity.

V was clipped by 7 bases and J by 3 bases; unmatched bases: 6. Germline-derived CDR1 and CDR2 are DFQATT and SNEGSKA (reference sequence). This CDR3 has 13 amino acids. General study points: Some clones that responded were present in memory (sampled pre-infection), which suggests cross-reactive memory joined.

Each CDR3 protein is one row after TCRdb ran MiXCR on the 5' RACE reads. The sample carries roughly 560,000 distinct CDR3 sequences, roughly 21% recorded once. This clonotype appeared a few times. The antigen remains unidentified. The chain has TRBV20-1 and TRBJ2-5; TRBD1 aligns across 9 bases. Sequencing was performed on PBMCs or a T cell subset sorted from them (not recorded which). The clonotype was recovered from an adult woman who had mild COVID-19 (a few samples of this study predate the infection). Cell type and time point are not known. The CDR3 DNA reads as TGCAGTGGTCGGGACAGGGCTAAAGAGACCCAGTACTTC. Its translation: CSGRDRAKETQYF.